The 26 T cell receptor beta chains presented below share a single source sample, sequenced in a study of graft-versus-host responses after intestinal transplantation. The data were produced by immunoSEQ multiplex PCR, yet TCRdb's version contains in-frame clones alone and is incomplete. Here the sample spans 35,000 to 45,000 clones, about 95% being singletons. The sequencing used PBMCs, collected 16 days after intestinal transplant. The receptor set was obtained from a human patient who received an intestinal transplant, so some T cells may come from the graft donor.

The CDR3 coding sequence is TGCGCCAGCAGCTTGGAGCTCAACTCCTACGAGCAGTACTTC. Protein sequence: CASSLELNSYEQYF. V and J are TRBV5-1 and TRBJ2-7; D uncertain. Trimming removed 0 bases at V and 0 bases at J, with 7 bases between. CDR1 SGHRS and CDR2 YFSETQ come from the germline V gene. The CDR3 has 14 residues.

This chain connects TRBV4-3 to TRBJ2-7; D perhaps matches TRBD2 (6 bases). Trimming took 5 bases from V and 0 from J, leaving 14 bases between them. The CDR3 consists of 15 residues. Germline lookup yields CDR1 LGHNA and CDR2 YSLEER. The CDR3 DNA reads TGCGCCAGCAGCTGGCGGGACGGGAACTCCTACGAGCAGTACTTC. This encodes CASSWRDGNSYEQYF.

The V call is TRBV10-3, the J call TRBJ2-2, with no clear D. This CDR3 region has 12 residues. Trimming left V 6 bases short and J 6 bases short, with 8 bases between. Germline V gives CDR1 ENHRY, CDR2 SYGVKD. The CDR3 loop is CAIRAPPGELFF. The CDR3 DNA follows: TGTGCCATCAGAGCCCCCCCCGGGGAGCTGTTTTTT.

The rearrangement uses TRBV27 and TRBJ2-7; tentatively, D is TRBD1 (5 bases). Trimming took 6 bases from V and 3 from J, leaving 12 bases between them. The CDR3 covers 13 residues. From germline, CDR1 is MNHEY and CDR2 SMNVEV (reference sequence). CDR3 sequence (DNA): TGTGCCAGCAGCCGACAGTCTCGCTACGAGCAGTACTTC. The encoded protein is CASSRQSRYEQYF.

The rearrangement joins TRBV9 to TRBJ1-1, with 8 bases that match TRBD1. Trimming cost V 7 bases and J 1 base; bases outside gene matches: 6. The germline gives CDR1 SGDLS, CDR2 YYNGEE. The length of the CDR3 is 14 residues. The CDR3 here is CASEAGGQNTEAFF. The CDR3 DNA sequence: TGTGCCAGCGAAGCAGGGGGCCAGAACACTGAAGCTTTCTTT. Drawing the rest from reference TRBV9 and TRBJ1-1, the complete variable domain is DSGVTQTPKHLITATGQRVTLRCSPRSGDLSVYWYQQSLDQGLQFLIQYYNGEERAKGNILERFSAQQFPDLHSELNLSSLELGDSALYFCASEAGGQNTEAFFGQGTRLTVV.

This clone was counted once. J is TRBJ2-3 and V is TRBV4-1; 11 positions agree with TRBD2. V trimming: 5 bases; J trimming: 5 bases; junction bases outside the gene matches: 9. Germline lookup yields CDR1 MGHRA and CDR2 YSYEKL. The CDR3 consists of 16 residues. As DNA, the CDR3 is TGCGCCAGCAGCTCTGAACTAGCGGGAGTGGTAGATACGCAGTATTTT. This sequence encodes CASSSELAGVVDTQYF.

The chain has TRBV28 and TRBJ1-5; possible D gene TRBD1, 6 bases. This CDR3 is 14 amino acids long. The V gene's germline CDR1 is MDHEN and CDR2 SYDVKM. The V end lost 8 bases, the J end lost 6 bases, and 17 bases lay between the germline ends. CDR3 residues: CASSLTGDPQPQHF. The CDR3 DNA reads as TGTGCCAGCTCCCTGACAGGAGATCCTCAGCCCCAGCATTTT. Full variable domain (outside the CDR3, taken from reference TRBV28 and TRBJ1-5): DVKVTQSSRYLVKRTGEKVFLECVQDMDHENMFWYRQDPGLGLRLIYFSYDVKMKEKGDIPEGYSVSREKKERFSLILESASTNQTSMYLCASSLTGDPQPQHFGDGTRLSIL.

The rearrangement uses TRBV5-6 and TRBJ2-7, with D maybe TRBD1 (6 bases). The CDR3 spans 16 residues. In germline, CDR1 is SGHDT, CDR2 YYEEEE. V lost 0 bases and J lost 3, with 16 bases in between. CDR3 amino acids: CASSLALLGQYYEQYF. The CDR3 DNA sequence: TGTGCCAGCAGCTTGGCTCTCCTCGGACAGTACTACGAGCAGTACTTC.

The chain links TRBV27 to TRBJ2-6; D call uncertain. Germline V gives CDR1 MNHEY, CDR2 SMNVEV (reference sequence). This CDR3 has 16 amino acids. Trimming removed 5 bases from V and 0 bases from J, with 11 bases in between. The CDR3: CASSLLGSSGANVLTF. The CDR3 bases are TGTGCCAGCAGTCTACTGGGCTCCTCTGGGGCCAACGTCCTGACTTTC.

This chain connects TRBV7-9 to TRBJ2-1; 7 nucleotides match TRBD2. The V gene's germline CDR1 is SEHNR and CDR2 FQNEAQ (reference sequence). V was clipped by 3 bases and J by 4 bases; unmatched bases: 12. CDR3 size: 17 residues. CDR3 region: CASSFAPGTKGYNEQFF. The CDR3 DNA follows: TGTGCCAGCAGCTTTGCCCCCGGGACTAAGGGGTACAATGAGCAGTTCTTC.

The chain carries TRBV7-9 and TRBJ1-4, with D perhaps TRBD1 (5 bases). There are 16 residues in the CDR3. The V end lost 0 bases, the J end lost 8 bases, and 16 bases lay between the germline ends. Germline V gene sequence: CDR1 SEHNR, CDR2 FQNEAQ (reference sequence). The CDR3 loop is CASSLAEGPGGEKLFF. DNA for the CDR3: TGTGCCAGCAGCTTAGCGGAGGGGCCCGGGGGAGAAAAACTGTTTTTT.

The genes are TRBV19 and TRBJ2-3, with 7 bases fitting TRBD2. The germline V gene has CDR1 LNHDA and CDR2 SQIVND (reference sequence). The CDR3 length is 18 residues. The V and J ends lost 0 bases and 3 bases, in that order; junction bases with no gene match: 12. In nucleotides, the CDR3 is TGTGCCAGTAGTATAGATGTTGTGCGGGGGAGGCCGACAGATACGCAGTATTTT. This encodes CASSIDVVRGRPTDTQYF.

The chain links TRBV5-6 to TRBJ1-2; 8 positions agree with TRBD1. In germline, CDR1 is SGHDT, CDR2 YYEEEE. This CDR3 has 18 residues. J was trimmed by 4 bases and V by 0 bases; bases with no gene match: 14. CDR3 loop: CASSLAPGGDTKGYGYTF. The DNA of the CDR3 is TGTGCCAGCAGCTTGGCCCCAGGGGGCGATACTAAGGGCTATGGCTACACCTTC. The entire variable domain, with the rest obtained from reference TRBV5-6 and TRBJ1-2, is as follows: DAGVTQSPTHLIKTRGQQVTLRCSPKSGHDTVSWYQQALGQGPQFIFQYYEEEERQRGNFPDRFSGHQFPNYSSELNVNALLLGDSALYLCASSLAPGGDTKGYGYTFGSGTRLTVV.

This clone was detected once. The genes are TRBV5-4 and TRBJ1-5; D uncertain. The CDR3 sequence is 13 residues long. Trimming took off 4 bases at V and 8 bases at J, with 13 bases between the two ends. CDR1 SGHNT and CDR2 YYREEE come from the germline V gene (reference sequence). CDR3 nucleotides: TGTGCCAGCAGCGCGGACGGTGGTGAGCCCCAGCATTTT. Translation gives CASSADGGEPQHF.

J is TRBJ2-7 and V is TRBV21-1; TRBD2 is the table's D call and was not checked against the DNA. TRBV21-1 is noted as a pseudogene. The CDR3 loop spans 16 amino acids. The DNA for the CDR3 is TGTGCCAGCACCGGACTAGCGGGAGGTAGCTCCTACGAGCAGTACTTC. Amino acids: CASTGLAGGSSYEQYF.

This rearrangement joins TRBV13 to TRBJ2-7; maybe TRBD2 (7 bases). Per germline, CDR1 PRHDT and CDR2 FYEKMQ (reference sequence). Trimming removed 5 bases from V and 7 bases from J, with 24 bases in between. This CDR3 spans 16 amino acids. CDR3 sequence reads: CASSPNRGASDLEQYF. The CDR3 bases are TGTGCCAGCAGCCCCAACCGGGGGGCCTCCGACCTAGAGCAGTACTTC. The variable domain in full, completed from reference TRBV13 and TRBJ2-7, reads AAGVIQSPRHLIKEKRETATLKCYPIPRHDTVYWYQQGPGQDPQFLISFYEKMQSDKGSIPDRFSAQQFSDYHSELNMSSLELGDSALYFCASSPNRGASDLEQYFGPGTRLTVT.

V is TRBV10-1 and J is TRBJ2-1; a possible D gene is TRBD1 (5 bases). The CDR3 has 15 residues. Deletions cut 1 base from V and 6 bases from J, with 13 bases between. Germline-derived CDR1 and CDR2 are WNHNN and SYGVQD (reference sequence). In nucleotides, the CDR3 is TGCGCCAGCAGTGAGTGGGGCATGGACGGCAATGAGCAGTTCTTC. The encoded protein is CASSEWGMDGNEQFF.

This chain links TRBV6-1 with TRBJ1-5; possible D gene TRBD1, 6 bases. Germline CDR1 reads MNHNS; CDR2 reads SASEGT. V lost 3 bases to trimming and J lost 0 bases, with 12 bases between them. This CDR3 comprises 16 residues. CDR3: CASSDRGDYSNQPQHF. In DNA, the CDR3 is TGTGCCAGCAGTGATAGGGGGGATTATAGCAATCAGCCCCAGCATTTT.

V and J are TRBV28 and TRBJ2-2, with D unclear. V lost 10 bases and J lost 2, with 14 bases in between. CDR3 length: 14 residues. Looked up from germline, CDR1 is MDHEN and CDR2 is SYDVKM. The DNA for the CDR3 is TGTGCCACCCTAATACTGGCTAACACCGGGGAGCTGTTTTTT. It translates to CATLILANTGELFF.

The V and J genes are TRBV5-1 and TRBJ1-1, with D hard to call. The V end was cut by 7 bases, the J end by 5 bases, with 9 bases between. Germline V CDR1 and CDR2: SGHRS, YFSETQ. The CDR3 sequence is 11 residues long. In DNA, the CDR3 is TGCGCCAGCTCTCCTGGAACTGAAGCTTTCTTT. Translation: CASSPGTEAFF.

V and J are TRBV28 and TRBJ1-1; D is possibly TRBD1 (5 bases). V was pared by 6 bases and J by 1 base, with 9 bases between. CDR3 size: 13 residues. Germline CDR1 is MDHEN and CDR2 is SYDVKM. The CDR3 sequence: CASSSDRNTEAFF. In nucleotides, the CDR3 is TGTGCCAGCAGCTCCGACAGGAACACTGAAGCTTTCTTT.

In nucleotides, the CDR3 is TGTGCCAGCAGCTGTGCCCCACTAGCGCGGTACTCCTACGAGCAGTACTTC. Translated: CASSCAPLARYSYEQYF. The genes are TRBV7-4 and TRBJ2-7; 7 bases line up with TRBD2. The germline CDR1 and CDR2 sequences are SGHVT and SQSDAQ. Trimming removed 4 bases from V and 0 bases from J; junction bases left unmatched: 12. This CDR3 has 17 residues.

The chain joins TRBV19 to TRBJ2-7; no definite D call. V lost 2 bases and J 2 bases, leaving 10 bases between the germline ends. The CDR3 has 14 amino acids. Germline V gives CDR1 LNHDA, CDR2 SQIVND (reference sequence). The CDR3: CASSIRHLAYEQYF. CDR3 DNA: TGTGCCAGTAGTATAAGGCACCTGGCCTACGAGCAGTACTTC.

The chain is built from TRBV28 and TRBJ2-1; TRBD1 matches 9 bases. The CDR3 is 16 amino acids. Losses at the gene ends were 4 bases for V and 4 bases for J; bases not matched to a gene: 8. Germline-derived CDR1 and CDR2 are MDHEN and SYDVKM. The CDR3 DNA reads as TGTGCCAGCAGTTCCACGGGACAGGGACTATACAATGAGCAGTTCTTC. Protein product: CASSSTGQGLYNEQFF.

V is TRBV27 and J is TRBJ1-1; D is ambiguous. V was clipped by 4 bases and J by 1 base, with 7 bases between them. Germline V lookup: CDR1 MNHEY, CDR2 SMNVEV (reference sequence). This CDR3 has 13 residues. As DNA, the CDR3 is TGTGCCAGCAGTTGGACCAGGAACACTGAAGCTTTCTTT. Translated, it gives CASSWTRNTEAFF.

The rearrangement links TRBV7-9 to TRBJ2-3, with D tentatively TRBD1 (5 bases). Germline assignment: CDR1 SEHNR and CDR2 FQNEAQ (reference sequence). The CDR3 loop spans 13 amino acids. The germline V and J ends were trimmed by 4 bases and 1 base, with 6 bases remaining between them. The CDR3 loop reads CASSSQGTDTQYF. The CDR3 DNA sequence: TGTGCCAGCAGCTCACAGGGCACAGATACGCAGTATTTT. The complete variable domain, with remaining parts taken from reference TRBV7-9 and TRBJ2-3, reads DTGVSQNPRHKITKRGQNVTFRCDPISEHNRLYWYRQTLGQGPEFLTYFQNEAQLEKSRLLSDRFSAERPKGSFSTLEIQRTEQGDSAMYLCASSSQGTDTQYFGPGTRLTVL.